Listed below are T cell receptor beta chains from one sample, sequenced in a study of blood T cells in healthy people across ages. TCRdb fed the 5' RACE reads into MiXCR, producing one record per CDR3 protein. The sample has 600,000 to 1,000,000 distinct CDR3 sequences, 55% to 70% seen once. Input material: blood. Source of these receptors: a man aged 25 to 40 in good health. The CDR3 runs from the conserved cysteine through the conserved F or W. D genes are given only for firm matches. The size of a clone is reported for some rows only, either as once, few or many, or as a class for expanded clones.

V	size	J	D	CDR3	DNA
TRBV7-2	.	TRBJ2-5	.	CASSRRTEQQETQYF	TGTGCCAGCAGCAGGCGGACCGAACAACAAGAGACCCAGTACTTC
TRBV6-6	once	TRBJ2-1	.	CASSSDYYNEQFF	TGTGCCAGCAGTAGCGACTATTACAATGAGCAGTTCTTC
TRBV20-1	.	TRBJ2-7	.	CRARPDAYEQYF	TGCAGGGCTAGACCGGACGCCTACGAGCAGTACTTC
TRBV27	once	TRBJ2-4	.	CASSSAGDLAKNIQYF	TGTGCCAGCAGTTCGGCCGGAGACTTAGCCAAAAACATTCAGTACTTC
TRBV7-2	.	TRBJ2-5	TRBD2	CASSRDGRLETQYF	TGTGCCAGCAGTAGGGACGGGAGGCTAGAGACCCAGTACTTC
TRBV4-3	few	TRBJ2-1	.	CASSQDLIYEQFF	TGCGCCAGCAGCCAAGATTTGATCTATGAGCAGTTCTTC
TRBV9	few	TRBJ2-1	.	CASSVGLPYNEQFF	TGTGCCAGCAGCGTAGGGCTACCCTACAATGAGCAGTTCTTC
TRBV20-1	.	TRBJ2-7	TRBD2	CSARDGRGADEQYF	TGCAGTGCTAGGGATGGGCGGGGGGCGGACGAGCAGTACTTC
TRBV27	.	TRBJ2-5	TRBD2	CASSRLAGGPETQYF	TGTGCCAGCAGTCGACTAGCGGGGGGGCCAGAGACCCAGTACTTC
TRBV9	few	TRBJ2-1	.	CASSVGLGNGEQFF	TGTGCCAGCAGCGTGGGACTCGGCAACGGTGAGCAGTTCTTC
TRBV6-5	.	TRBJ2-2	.	CASRYTANTGELFF	TGTGCCAGCAGGTACACAGCCAACACCGGGGAGCTGTTTTTT
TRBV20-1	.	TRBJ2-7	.	CSAKSRSATSSSYEQYF	TGCAGTGCAAAGTCACGATCGGCGACATCGTCTTCCTACGAGCAGTACTTC
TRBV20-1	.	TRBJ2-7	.	CSAGRGLYEQYF	TGCAGTGCTGGCCGGGGCCTCTACGAGCAGTACTTC
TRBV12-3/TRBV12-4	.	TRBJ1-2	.	CASSGGGVNYGYTF	TGTGCCAGCAGTGGCGGTGGGGTGAACTATGGCTACACCTTC
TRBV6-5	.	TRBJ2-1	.	CASSYDGNEQFF	TGTGCCAGCAGTTACGATGGGAATGAGCAGTTCTTC
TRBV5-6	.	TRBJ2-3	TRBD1	CASSLVDRVTTDTQYF	TGTGCCAGCAGCTTGGTGGACAGGGTAACCACAGATACGCAGTATTTT
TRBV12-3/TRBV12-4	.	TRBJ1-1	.	CASSWGQTGAEAFF	TGTGCCAGCAGTTGGGGACAAACTGGGGCTGAAGCTTTCTTT
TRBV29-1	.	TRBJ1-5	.	CSVTGAAGGNQPQHF	TGCAGCGTTACTGGGGCTGCAGGGGGCAATCAGCCCCAGCATTTT
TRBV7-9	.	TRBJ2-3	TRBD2	CASSPLAGPTDTQYF	TGTGCCAGCAGCCCACTAGCGGGACCCACAGATACGCAGTATTTT
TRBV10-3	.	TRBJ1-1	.	CATHTWGGEPFF	TGTGCCACCCACACCTGGGGCGGTGAACCTTTCTTT
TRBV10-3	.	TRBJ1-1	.	CAISESEGPDTEAFF	TGTGCCATCAGTGAGTCAGAGGGGCCGGACACTGAAGCTTTCTTT
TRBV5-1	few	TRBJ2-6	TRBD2	CASSSTSSGRSGANVLTF	TGCGCCAGCAGCTCCACCTCTAGCGGGAGGTCTGGGGCCAACGTCCTGACTTTC
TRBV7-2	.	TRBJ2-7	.	CASSLVVSRAPEQYF	TGTGCCAGCAGCTTAGTCGTGAGCAGGGCTCCCGAGCAGTACTTC
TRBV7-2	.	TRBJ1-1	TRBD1	CASSLGPQGGGTEAFF	TGTGCCAGCAGCTTAGGCCCGCAGGGGGGAGGGACTGAAGCTTTCTTT
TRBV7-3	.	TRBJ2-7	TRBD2	CASSPAGTNYEQYF	TGTGCCAGCAGCCCCGCCGGGACTAACTACGAGCAGTACTTC
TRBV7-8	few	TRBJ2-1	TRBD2	CASSVTSGGFYNEQFF	TGTGCCAGCAGCGTAACTAGCGGGGGCTTCTACAATGAGCAGTTCTTC
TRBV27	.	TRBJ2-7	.	CASSLWQGGEAYEQYF	TGTGCCAGCAGTTTATGGCAGGGCGGGGAGGCCTACGAGCAGTACTTC